This TCR beta chain was retrieved from a study of T-cell reconstitution after alpha-beta-depleted transplantation in children. General study results and limits: There were reportedly several hundred expanded graft clones from which alpha-beta T cells came about two months after transplant. T-cell numbers and diversity one year post-transplant derived largely from freshly generated T cells. Surviving recipient T cells and thymic progenitors accounted for the high day-60 TCRbeta diversity observed in some patients.

For TCRbeta, the library was prepared with unique molecular identifiers. TCRdb ran MiXCR on the PCR reads and lists one entry per CDR3 protein. The table lists 550,000 to 800,000 distinct CDR3 sequences, about 12% of them singletons. Trimming removed 7 bases from V and 2 bases from J, with 12 bases in between. This CDR3 spans 13 amino acids. Germline loops: CDR1 MNHNS, CDR2 SASEGT. This clonotype appeared a few times. The target antigen is unknown. The source is a girl aged 2 to 9 with congenital amegakaryocytic thrombocytopenia, due to receive a stem cell transplant. The source material was PBMCs, sampled before TCRalphabeta/CD19-depleted stem cell transplant. The genes are TRBV6-1 and TRBJ2-7; D ambiguous. The CDR3 sequence is CASTQVIPYEQYF. The CDR3 nucleotides read TGTGCCAGCACTCAGGTCATCCCCTACGAGCAGTACTTC.